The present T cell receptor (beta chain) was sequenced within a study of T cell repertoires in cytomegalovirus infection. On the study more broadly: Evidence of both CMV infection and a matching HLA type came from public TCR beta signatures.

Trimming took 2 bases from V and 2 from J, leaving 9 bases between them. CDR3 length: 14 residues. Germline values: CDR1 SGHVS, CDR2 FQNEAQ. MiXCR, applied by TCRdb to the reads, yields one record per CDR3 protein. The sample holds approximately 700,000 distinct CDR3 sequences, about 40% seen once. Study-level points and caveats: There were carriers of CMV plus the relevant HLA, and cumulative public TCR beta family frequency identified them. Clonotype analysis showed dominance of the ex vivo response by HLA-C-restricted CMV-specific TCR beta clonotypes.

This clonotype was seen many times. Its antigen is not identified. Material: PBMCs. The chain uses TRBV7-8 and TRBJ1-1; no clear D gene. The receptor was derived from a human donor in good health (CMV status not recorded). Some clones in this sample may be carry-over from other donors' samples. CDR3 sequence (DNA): TGTGCCAGCAGCTTATACGCAGCTAACACTGAAGCTTTCTTT. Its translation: CASSLYAANTEAFF.